The clone carrying this TCR beta chain has at least ten counts. This sample is drawn from a study of T cell repertoires in cytomegalovirus infection. Study-level background: Shared public TCR beta signatures pointed to both CMV infection and a matching HLA type.

MiXCR, run by TCRdb on the reads, gives a single entry per CDR3 protein. The sample has fewer than 550,000 distinct CDR3 sequences; approximately 10% are singletons. Looked up from germline, CDR1 is SGHRS and CDR2 is YFSETQ. The CDR3 contains 19 residues. The V and J ends lost 0 bases and 1 base respectively, with 22 bases between them. Specimen: PBMCs. The rearrangement uses TRBV5-1 and TRBJ2-5, with D possibly TRBD2 on 6 matching bases. The receptor's source is a human donor in good health (CMV status not recorded). Some clones in this sample may be carry-over from other donors' samples. The chain's CDR3 is CASSLGLARKERTQETQYF. In DNA, the CDR3 is TGCGCCAGCAGCTTGGGTCTAGCGAGAAAGGAAAGAACCCAAGAGACCCAGTACTTC.